A selection of T cell receptor beta chains follows, all from one sample in a study of OX40 agonist ivuxolimab in advanced cancers. The repertoire was sequenced with immunoSEQ multiplex PCR; TCRdb's copy has only in-frame clones and lacks some. The data show about 48,000 clones, approximately 86% seen once. Source: CD4+ or CD8+ T cells sorted from blood, taken in a trial of the OX40 agonist ivuxolimab. Receptor source: an adult with an advanced solid tumor such as melanoma, head and neck, liver or kidney cancer. Each CDR3 is given with its conserved first and last residue. D genes are given only for firm matches. Not all rows give a size; the values are once, few, many and, for expanded clones, a class.

size | D | J | V | CDR3 | DNA
. | . | TRBJ2-1 | TRBV19 | CASSMGPDEQFF | TGTGCCAGTAGTATGGGCCCGGATGAGCAGTTCTTC
. | TRBD2 | TRBJ2-3 | TRBV6-1 | CASSERGLAGATRTDTQYF | TGTGCCAGCAGTGAAAGGGGGCTAGCGGGGGCCACACGCACAGATACGCAGTATTTT
. | TRBD2 | TRBJ2-3 | TRBV2 | CASSEGLAGTDTQYF | TGTGCCAGCAGTGAAGGACTAGCGGGAACAGATACGCAGTATTTT
few | TRBD2 | TRBJ2-1 | TRBV5-4 | CASSPLSGGASNEQFF | TGTGCCAGCAGCCCACTTAGCGGGGGGGCCTCGAATGAGCAGTTCTTC
. | TRBD1 | TRBJ2-5 | TRBV9 | CASSVERGLQETQYF | TGTGCCAGCAGCGTAGAGAGGGGGCTCCAAGAGACCCAGTACTTC
. | . | TRBJ2-3 | TRBV28 | CASSLKGWIADTQYF | TGTGCCAGCAGTTTGAAGGGATGGATTGCAGATACGCAGTATTTT
. | . | TRBJ2-7 | TRBV5-4 | CASSYYLRQEYEQYF | TGTGCCAGCAGCTACTATTTGCGGCAGGAATACGAGCAGTACTTC
. | TRBD2 | TRBJ2-1 | TRBV5-1 | CASLAGGRNNEQFF | TGCGCCAGCTTAGCGGGAGGGCGTAATAATGAGCAGTTCTTC
. | TRBD1 | TRBJ2-6 | TRBV30 | CAWSNPRGMLYSGANVLTF | TGTGCCTGGAGCAACCCCAGGGGGATGCTCTACTCTGGGGCCAACGTCCTGACTTTC
. | TRBD1 | TRBJ1-2 | TRBV4-1 | CASSQFPGQGANYGYTF | TGCGCCAGCAGCCAATTCCCTGGACAGGGAGCTAACTATGGCTACACCTTC
. | TRBD1 | TRBJ2-4 | TRBV4-1 | CASSQMGQKLAKNIQYF | TGCGCCAGCAGCCAGATGGGACAGAAACTAGCCAAAAACATTCAGTACTTC
. | . | TRBJ1-4 | TRBV6-1 | CASSVAAPGRNNEKLFF | TGTGCCAGCAGTGTAGCGGCACCGGGACGGAATAATGAAAAACTGTTTTTT
. | TRBD2 | TRBJ2-1 | TRBV18 | CASSPGTSGAPTRNNEQFF | TGTGCCAGCTCACCAGGGACTAGCGGAGCCCCAACGCGTAACAATGAGCAGTTCTTC
. | . | TRBJ2-5 | TRBV5-1 | CASTGAAPQETQYF | TGCGCCAGCACCGGGGCAGCACCCCAAGAGACCCAGTACTTC
. | . | TRBJ2-5 | TRBV7-2 | CASSSLSGLQETQYF | TGTGCCAGCAGCTCCCTTAGCGGCCTCCAAGAGACCCAGTACTTC
. | TRBD1 | TRBJ2-2 | TRBV5-4 | CASTMGQATGELFF | TGTGCCAGCACCATGGGACAGGCCACCGGGGAGCTGTTTTTT
. | . | TRBJ2-7 | TRBV6-5 | CASSPRGTATYEQYF | TGTGCCAGCAGCCCTCGAGGGACGGCAACCTACGAGCAGTACTTC
. | . | TRBJ2-5 | TRBV11-1 | CASSSSEVSAGHF | TGTGCCAGCAGCTCCAGCGAGGTCTCCGCGGGACACTTC
. | . | TRBJ1-3 | TRBV7-8 | CASSRGFGSGNTIYF | TGTGCCAGCAGCCGGGGGTTCGGCTCTGGAAACACCATATATTTT
. | TRBD2 | TRBJ2-2 | TRBV6-6 | CASSSGGAGTGELFF | TGTGCCAGCAGTTCCGGGGGGGCGGGCACCGGGGAGCTGTTTTTT
. | . | TRBJ2-2 | TRBV5-4 | CASSLEGGTGELFF | TGTGCCAGCAGCTTGGAAGGGGGCACCGGGGAGCTGTTTTTT
. | . | TRBJ1-2 | TRBV18 | CASSPREASTNGYTF | TGTGCCAGCTCACCCCGCGAGGCAAGCACCAATGGCTACACCTTC
. | TRBD1 | TRBJ2-7 | TRBV7-2 | CASSLAGTGAYEQYF | TGTGCCAGCAGCTTGGCCGGGACAGGGGCCTACGAGCAGTACTTC
. | TRBD1 | TRBJ1-4 | TRBV2 | CASSRGLDEKLFF | TGTGCCAGTTCAAGGGGGCTTGATGAAAAACTGTTTTTT
. | . | TRBJ1-6 | TRBV28 | CASSSTGHLSPLHF | TGTGCCAGCAGTTCAACCGGACATCTCTCACCCCTCCACTTT
. | . | TRBJ2-1 | TRBV5-4 | CASSLVSDEQFF | TGTGCCAGCAGCTTGGTCAGCGACGAGCAGTTCTTC
. | . | TRBJ1-3 | TRBV2 | CASSTQGPSGNTIYF | TGTGCCAGCAGTACACAGGGCCCCTCTGGAAACACCATATATTTT
. | TRBD2 | TRBJ2-1 | TRBV4-1 | CASSQDLLAGGYNEQFF | TGCGCCAGCAGCCAAGATTTACTAGCGGGAGGGTACAATGAGCAGTTCTTC
. | TRBD1 | TRBJ2-5 | TRBV9 | CASSGQGETQYF | TGTGCCAGCAGCGGACAGGGCGAGACCCAGTACTTC
. | . | TRBJ2-5 | TRBV7-9 | CASSTPGTETQYF | TGTGCCAGCAGCACGCCCGGGACGGAGACCCAGTACTTC
once | TRBD1 | TRBJ1-4 | TRBV5-1 | CASSPIPGQLNEKLFF | TGCGCCAGCAGCCCCATCCCGGGACAGTTAAATGAAAAACTGTTTTTT
. | . | TRBJ2-3 | TRBV2 | CASSVGPTSQSPTDTQYF | TGTGCCAGCAGCGTTGGACCGACAAGCCAAAGCCCCACAGATACGCAGTATTTT
. | . | TRBJ1-5 | TRBV5-1 | CASSLEGLNQPQHF | TGCGCCAGCAGCTTGGAAGGACTCAATCAGCCCCAGCATTTT
. | . | TRBJ1-2 | TRBV12-2 | CASRLGGKGYGYTF | TGTGCAAGTCGCTTAGGGGGTAAGGGCTATGGCTACACCTTC
. | . | TRBJ1-1 | TRBV7-6 | CASSMDTGNTEAFF | TGTGCCAGCAGCATGGACACTGGAAACACTGAAGCTTTCTTT
once | . | TRBJ1-5 | TRBV2 | CASSDRRINQPQHF | TGTGCCAGCAGTGATCGTCGTATAAATCAGCCCCAGCATTTT
. | TRBD2 | TRBJ2-5 | TRBV5-1 | CASSWGAGEETQYF | TGCGCCAGCAGTTGGGGAGCGGGAGAAGAGACCCAGTACTTC
. | TRBD2 | TRBJ2-5 | TRBV2 | CASRIAGGRETQYF | TGTGCCAGCAGGATAGCGGGGGGGCGTGAGACCCAGTACTTC
. | . | TRBJ2-7 | TRBV10-3 | CAITADDYEQYF | TGTGCCATCACAGCCGATGACTACGAGCAGTACTTC
. | . | TRBJ1-2 | TRBV20-1 | CSARYIGDYTF | TGCAGTGCTAGATATATCGGGGACTACACCTTC
. | . | TRBJ1-1 | TRBV7-2 | CASSLDPGRTEAFF | TGTGCCAGCAGCTTAGATCCGGGGAGAACTGAAGCTTTCTTT
. | . | TRBJ1-2 | TRBV30 | CAWRPTLHYGYTF | TGTGCCTGGAGGCCCACGTTACACTATGGCTACACCTTC
. | TRBD2 | TRBJ2-5 | TRBV9 | CASSVGNGGAGETQYF | TGTGCCAGCAGCGTAGGTAACGGGGGGGCCGGAGAGACCCAGTACTTC
. | . | TRBJ2-7 | TRBV27 | CASSSTRLHEQYF | TGTGCCAGCAGTTCAACTAGATTGCACGAGCAGTACTTC
. | . | TRBJ2-7 | TRBV7-9 | CASSLGGISYEQYF | TGTGCCAGCAGCTTAGGGGGGATCTCCTACGAGCAGTACTTC